This T cell receptor (beta chain) was retrieved from a study of blood T cell repertoires in COVID-19. As for the study in general: Samples of COVID-19 (acute and convalescent) were obtained from the United States, Italy and Spain. Sample material is recorded as cDNA or gDNA derived from T cells, B-cell-depleted T cells, or PBMCs.

Individuals aged roughly 18 to 100 years were recruited from 24 US areas. Recovered status applied to Cohort 3 donors who had two consecutive negative PCRs. It also applied to those with clearance or with symptom resolution. This CDR3 spans 15 amino acids. Germline lookup yields CDR1 SGHAT and CDR2 FQDESV (reference sequence). V was trimmed by 2 bases and J by 2 bases, leaving 11 bases between them. Data came from immunoSEQ multiplex PCR; TCRdb stores just in-frame clones and leaves some out. The sample lists over 200,000 clones, about 80% occurring once. The clonotype comes from a man in his sixties who had recovered from COVID-19. The chain has TRBV11-1 and TRBJ2-3, with D unresolved. The material sequenced was PBMCs or T cells enriched from blood (not recorded which). CDR3 region: CASSLMRLSTDTQYF. CDR3 coding DNA: TGTGCCAGCAGCTTAATGAGACTTTCCACAGATACGCAGTATTTT.